What follows is one T cell receptor (beta chain) and its context. This sample was taken from a study of cytotoxic CD8 clonotypes in ibrutinib-treated CLL. Germline assignment: CDR1 SEHNR and CDR2 FQNEAQ (reference sequence). CDR3 length: 12 residues. V was trimmed by 2 bases and J by 7 bases, leaving 8 bases between them. The data were produced by immunoSEQ multiplex PCR, yet TCRdb's version contains in-frame clones alone and is incomplete. The sample yields over 150,000 clones, about 72% seen once. The chain joins TRBV7-9 to TRBJ1-1; D is unresolved. The specimen comprised PBMCs, sampled after 24 months of ibrutinib treatment. This receptor was taken from a human donor with chronic lymphocytic leukemia. The CDR3 bases are TGTGCCAGCAGCTTAACGGGATATGAAGCTTTCTTT. Translating it yields CASSLTGYEAFF.